In its sample, the clone carrying this T cell receptor beta chain was seen once. The data are from a study of blood T cell repertoires in COVID-19. In the authors' workflow: Using reference gene primer amplification, nucleated cell counts were estimated. TCRdb keeps only in-frame clones here, not all; method: immunoSEQ multiplex PCR. For V, J and clone size, that table is used; D and trimming come from the DNA. Of around 140,000 clones detected, 65% to 90% appear once; the ten largest clones hold approximately 10%. With 6 bases clipped from V and 4 bases from J, the junction kept 18 bases outside the gene matches. The length of the CDR3 is 19 residues. Germline loops: CDR1 SGHAT, CDR2 FQNNGV.

The source is a man between 60 and 75 years old with active or convalescent COVID-19. V usage is TRBV11-2 and J usage is TRBJ1-4, with 9 bases identical to TRBD1. Sequenced sample: peripheral blood. CDR3 nucleotides: TGTGCCAGCAGAACCTCTCCCGGGACAGGGCTGGGGAATAATGAAAAACTGTTTTTT. Its translation: CASRTSPGTGLGNNEKLFF.